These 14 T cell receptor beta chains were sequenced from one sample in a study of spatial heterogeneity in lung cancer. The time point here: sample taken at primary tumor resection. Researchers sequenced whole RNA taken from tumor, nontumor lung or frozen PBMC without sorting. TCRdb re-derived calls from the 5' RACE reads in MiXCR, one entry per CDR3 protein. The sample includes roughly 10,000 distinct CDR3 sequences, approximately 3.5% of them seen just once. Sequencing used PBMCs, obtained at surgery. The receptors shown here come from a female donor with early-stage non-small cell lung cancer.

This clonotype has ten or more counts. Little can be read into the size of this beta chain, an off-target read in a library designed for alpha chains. This CDR3 reads CASSQEWLAGAYEQYF. CDR3 coding DNA: TGCGCCAGCAGCCAAGAATGGCTAGCGGGGGCCTACGAGCAGTACTTC. The gene calls are TRBV4-3 and TRBJ2-7, with TRBD2 matching 10 bases. Germline-derived CDR1 and CDR2 are LGHNA and YSLEER. V gave up 0 bases and J gave up 2 bases; unmatched junction bases: 4. This CDR3 region has 16 residues.

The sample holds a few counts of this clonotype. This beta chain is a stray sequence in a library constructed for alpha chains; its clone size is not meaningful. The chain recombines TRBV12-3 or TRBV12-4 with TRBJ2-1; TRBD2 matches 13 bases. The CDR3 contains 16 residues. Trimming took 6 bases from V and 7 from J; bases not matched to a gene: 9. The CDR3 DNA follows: TGTGCCAGCAGCCCGTGGACTAGCGGGAGCGCTAATGAGCAGTTCTTC. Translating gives CASSPWTSGSANEQFF.

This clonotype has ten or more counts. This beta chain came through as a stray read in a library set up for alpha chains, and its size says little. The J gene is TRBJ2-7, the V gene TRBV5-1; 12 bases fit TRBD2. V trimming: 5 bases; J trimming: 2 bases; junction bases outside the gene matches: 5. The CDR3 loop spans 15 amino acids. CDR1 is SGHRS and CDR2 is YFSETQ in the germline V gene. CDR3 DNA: TGCGCCAGCAGTTTATCTAGCGGGGGGGCCTACGAGCAGTACTTC. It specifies CASSLSSGGAYEQYF. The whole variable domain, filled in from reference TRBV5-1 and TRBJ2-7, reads KAGVTQTPRYLIKTRGQQVTLSCSPISGHRSVSWYQQTPGQGLQFLFEYFSETQRNKGNFPGRFSGRQFSNSRSEMNVSTLELGDSALYLCASSLSSGGAYEQYFGPGTRLTVT.

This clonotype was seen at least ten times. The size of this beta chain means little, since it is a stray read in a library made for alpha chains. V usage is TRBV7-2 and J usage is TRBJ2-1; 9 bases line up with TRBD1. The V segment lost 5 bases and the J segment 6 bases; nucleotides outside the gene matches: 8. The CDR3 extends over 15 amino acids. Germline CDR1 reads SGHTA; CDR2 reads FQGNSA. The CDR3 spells CASSPGTGLLNEQFF. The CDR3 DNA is TGTGCCAGCAGCCCCGGGACAGGGCTCCTCAATGAGCAGTTCTTC.

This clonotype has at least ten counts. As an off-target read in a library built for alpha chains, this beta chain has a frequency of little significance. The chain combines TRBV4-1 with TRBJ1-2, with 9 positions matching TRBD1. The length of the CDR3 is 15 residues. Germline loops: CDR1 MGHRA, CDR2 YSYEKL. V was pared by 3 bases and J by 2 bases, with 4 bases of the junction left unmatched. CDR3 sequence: CASSQGQGPNYGYTF. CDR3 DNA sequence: TGCGCCAGCAGCCAGGGACAGGGTCCCAACTATGGCTACACCTTC.

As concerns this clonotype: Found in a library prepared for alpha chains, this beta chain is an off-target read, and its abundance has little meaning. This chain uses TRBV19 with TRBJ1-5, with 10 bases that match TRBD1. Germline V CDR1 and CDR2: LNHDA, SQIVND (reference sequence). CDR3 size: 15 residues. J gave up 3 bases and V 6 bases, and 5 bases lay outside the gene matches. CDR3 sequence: CASSLDRGDNQPQHF. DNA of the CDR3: TGTGCCAGTAGCCTGGACAGGGGGGACAATCAGCCCCAGCATTTT.

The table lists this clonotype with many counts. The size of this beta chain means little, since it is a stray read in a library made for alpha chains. This chain's CDR3 is CASSPKGLLVSGANVLTF. For the CDR3, the DNA is TGTGCCAGCAGCCCTAAGGGACTATTAGTTTCTGGGGCCAACGTCCTGACTTTC. The V and J genes are TRBV27 and TRBJ2-6, with 7 bases that match TRBD2. After removal of 6 bases from V and 1 base from J, the junction contained 12 bases not matched to a gene. Germline V CDR1 and CDR2: MNHEY, SMNVEV (reference sequence). The CDR3 length is 18 residues.

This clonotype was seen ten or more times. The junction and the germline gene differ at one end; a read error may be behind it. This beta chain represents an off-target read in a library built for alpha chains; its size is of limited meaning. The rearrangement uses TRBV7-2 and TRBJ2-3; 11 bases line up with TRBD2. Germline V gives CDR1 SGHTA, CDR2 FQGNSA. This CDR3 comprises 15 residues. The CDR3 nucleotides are TGTGCCAGCAGCGTAGCGGGAGGGCCTGTAGATACGCAGTATTTT. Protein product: CASSVAGGPVDTQYF.

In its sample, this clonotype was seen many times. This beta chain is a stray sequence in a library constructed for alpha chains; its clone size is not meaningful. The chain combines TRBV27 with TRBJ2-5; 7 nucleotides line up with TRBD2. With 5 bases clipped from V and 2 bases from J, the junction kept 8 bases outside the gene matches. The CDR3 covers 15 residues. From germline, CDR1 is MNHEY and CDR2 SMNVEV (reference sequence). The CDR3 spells CASSPVISGQETQYF. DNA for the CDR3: TGTGCCAGCAGTCCGGTGATTAGCGGGCAAGAGACCCAGTACTTC.

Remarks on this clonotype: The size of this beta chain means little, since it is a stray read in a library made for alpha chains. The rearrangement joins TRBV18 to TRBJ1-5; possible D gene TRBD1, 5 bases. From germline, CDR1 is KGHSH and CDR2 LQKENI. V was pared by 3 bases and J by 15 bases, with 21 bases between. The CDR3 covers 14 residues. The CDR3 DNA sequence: TGTGCCAGCTCACCGCGCCGGGGGGAGGGGAGAAGGCATTTT. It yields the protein CASSPRRGEGRRHF.

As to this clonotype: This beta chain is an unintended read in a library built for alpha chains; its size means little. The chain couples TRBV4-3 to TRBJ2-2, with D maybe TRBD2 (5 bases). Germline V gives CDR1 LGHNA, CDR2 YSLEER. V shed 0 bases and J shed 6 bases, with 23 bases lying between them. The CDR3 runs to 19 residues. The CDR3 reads CASSQDLLRGTSFSGELFF. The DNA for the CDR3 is TGCGCCAGCAGCCAAGACCTTTTGAGAGGTACTAGTTTCTCCGGGGAGCTGTTTTTT.

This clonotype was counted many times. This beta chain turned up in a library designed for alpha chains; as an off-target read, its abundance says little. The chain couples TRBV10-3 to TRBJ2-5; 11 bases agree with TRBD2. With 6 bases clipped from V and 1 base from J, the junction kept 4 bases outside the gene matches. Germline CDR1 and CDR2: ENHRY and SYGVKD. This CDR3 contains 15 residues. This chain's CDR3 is CAIRASGGRQETQYF. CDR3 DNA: TGTGCCATCAGGGCTAGCGGGGGGCGCCAAGAGACCCAGTACTTC.

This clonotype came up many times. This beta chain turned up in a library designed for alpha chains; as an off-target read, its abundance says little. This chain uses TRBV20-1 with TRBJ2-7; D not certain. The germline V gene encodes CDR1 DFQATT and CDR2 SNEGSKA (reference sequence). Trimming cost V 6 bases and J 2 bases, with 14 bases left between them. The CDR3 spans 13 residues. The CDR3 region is CSAEVAVPYEQYF. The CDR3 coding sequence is TGCAGTGCAGAGGTGGCGGTACCCTACGAGCAGTACTTC.

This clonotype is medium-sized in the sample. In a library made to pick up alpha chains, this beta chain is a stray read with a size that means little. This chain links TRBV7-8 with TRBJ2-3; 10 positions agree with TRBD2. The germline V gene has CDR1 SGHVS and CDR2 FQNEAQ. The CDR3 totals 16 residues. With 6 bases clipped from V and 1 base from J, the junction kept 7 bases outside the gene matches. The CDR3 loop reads CASRVSGRSRTDTQYF. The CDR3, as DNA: TGTGCCAGCAGGGTTAGCGGGAGGTCCCGCACAGATACGCAGTATTTT.